This TCR beta chain is from a study of blood T cell repertoires in COVID-19. Study context: COVID-19 samples collected from the United States, Italy and Spain covered acute and convalescent phases. T cells, B-cell-depleted T cells, or PBMCs provided the cDNA or gDNA that served as material.

V shed 4 bases and J 1 base; nucleotides not matched to a gene: 5. The CDR3 contains 15 residues. Germline values: CDR1 SGHVS, CDR2 FQNEAQ. Study processing details: Scientists estimated how many nucleated cells there were by amplifying reference gene primers. Profiling relied on immunoSEQ multiplex PCR, and the TCRdb table lists in-frame clones only, not all of them. From that table come the V and J calls and clone size; the DNA was used to work out D and trimming. Here the sample spans just under 65,000 clones, more than 60% being singletons. The V call is TRBV7-8, the J call TRBJ2-3; 7 nucleotides agree with TRBD1. Sequencing was performed on peripheral blood. This receptor was identified in a human donor in a cohort sampled during active COVID-19. Written as DNA, the CDR3 is TGTGCCAGCAGCTACAGGGGAATGGGCACAGATACGCAGTATTTT. Translation gives CASSYRGMGTDTQYF.